This T cell receptor beta chain was recorded in a study of cytomegalovirus exposure and HLA in healthy donors. Sequenced by immunoSEQ multiplex PCR; TCRdb stores in-frame clones only, minus some. The sample has 200,000 to 300,000 clones; about 83% are singletons. Study results and limitations: The investigators catalogued 150 to 200 TCR beta chains as cytomegalovirus-associated. Diagnosis of cytomegalovirus status made by the classifier reportedly showed high specificity and sensitivity. Most observed TCR sequences were rare, whereas some public TCRs were detected in many donors.

To note about this clone: Its cognate antigen is unknown.

CDR1 is SGHTA and CDR2 is FQGNSA in the germline V gene. The CDR3 sequence is 17 residues long. Trimming removed 1 base at V and 4 bases at J, with 16 bases between. The specimen was PBMCs. The clonotype was recovered from a young man in good health and CMV-seronegative. The rearrangement links TRBV7-2 to TRBJ2-2; possible D gene TRBD2, 6 bases. CDR3 in amino acids: CASSLDGGGPSTGELFF. The CDR3 region has the DNA TGTGCCAGCAGCTTAGATGGGGGAGGTCCTAGCACCGGGGAGCTGTTTTTT.